Reported below is one T cell receptor (beta chain). Its antigen is still unknown. Treatment given: around 19 received Ad26.COV2.S at low or high dose, single or two shots; about 5 received placebo; per-sample allocation not given. Following the first vaccine or placebo injection, samples were taken on day 63. The data originate from a study of Ad26.COV2.S vaccination and SARS-CoV-2 variants. In the study overall: In the COV1001 trial, the donor was in the Ad26.COV2.S arm. Ad26.COV2.S shots went into the muscle once or twice, 56 days apart. Broader study findings: Considerable breadth of spike-specific CD8+ and CD4+ T cell responses has reportedly been documented following vaccination.

Data came from immunoSEQ multiplex PCR; TCRdb stores just in-frame clones and leaves some out. The sample consists of some 480,000 clones, 70% to 90% of them appearing once. The source of this sequence is a person between 18 and 60 years old who received the Ad26.COV2.S COVID-19 vaccine or a placebo. The material was peripheral blood, obtained in a trial of Ad26.COV2.S vaccine versus placebo.

CDR3 loop: CATGAAGGYNEQFF. In DNA form, the CDR3 reads TGTGCCACGGGGGCGGCGGGAGGGTACAATGAGCAGTTCTTC. The rearrangement links TRBV10-3 to TRBJ2-1; 9 nucleotides agree with TRBD2. Trimming at V came to 10 bases and at J to 4 bases, leaving 8 bases not matched to a gene. The V gene's germline CDR1 is ENHRY and CDR2 SYGVKD. CDR3 size: 14 residues.